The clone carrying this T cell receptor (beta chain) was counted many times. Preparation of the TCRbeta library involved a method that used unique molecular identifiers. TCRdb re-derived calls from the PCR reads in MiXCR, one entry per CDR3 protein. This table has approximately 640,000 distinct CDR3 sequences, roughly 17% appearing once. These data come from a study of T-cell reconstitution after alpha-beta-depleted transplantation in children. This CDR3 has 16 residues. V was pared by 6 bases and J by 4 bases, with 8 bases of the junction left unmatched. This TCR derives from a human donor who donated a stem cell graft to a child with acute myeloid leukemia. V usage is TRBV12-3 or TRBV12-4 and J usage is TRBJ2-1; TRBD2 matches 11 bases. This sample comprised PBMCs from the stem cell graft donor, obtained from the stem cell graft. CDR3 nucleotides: TGTGCCAGCAGCACAACTAGCGGGGGAGCTTACAATGAGCAGTTCTTC. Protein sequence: CASSTTSGGAYNEQFF.